This is a list of T cell receptor beta chains from one sample in a study of blood T cell repertoires in COVID-19. This table comes from immunoSEQ multiplex PCR, and its TCRdb copy is limited to in-frame clones, with some not included. Of around 120,000 clones listed, about nine tenths are singletons. The sample consisted of peripheral blood. These receptors all stem from a human donor with active COVID-19. The donor label of this sample is uncertain. The CDR3 runs from the conserved cysteine through the conserved F or W. The order of the fields is V gene, clone size, D gene, J gene, CDR3 DNA, CDR3 protein. D genes are given only for firm matches. A clone size is listed for some rows: how often the clone was seen (once, few, many), or a class if it is expanded.

TRBV2	.	TRBD2	TRBJ2-5	TGTGCCAGCAGTGATCGACTAGCGGAGCCACAGTACTTC	CASSDRLAEPQYF
TRBV27	.	TRBD1	TRBJ2-2	TGTGCCAGTTCCTACAGGGGGGTCGGCCGGGAGCTGTTTTTT	CASSYRGVGRELFF
TRBV28	.	TRBD2	TRBJ2-5	TGTGCCAGCAGTTTGACTAGCGGGGGACAAGAGACCCAGTACTTC	CASSLTSGGQETQYF
TRBV7-7	.	TRBD2	TRBJ2-2	TGTGCTAGCAGCTTAGGACTAGCGGGGGACACCGGGGAGCTGTTTTTT	CASSLGLAGDTGELFF
TRBV6-5	.	TRBD1	TRBJ2-7	TGTGCCAGCAGTTACTTACAGGGGATGGGCGAGCAGTACTTC	CASSYLQGMGEQYF
TRBV20-1	.	.	TRBJ1-2	TGCAGTGCCAATAACTATGGCTACACCTTC	CSANNYGYTF
TRBV7-9	.	.	TRBJ2-3	TGTGCCAGCAGCTTCCCGAACAGGGAGATCACAGATACGCAGTATTTT	CASSFPNREITDTQYF
TRBV15	.	TRBD2	TRBJ2-3	TGTGCCACCAGCCAAGGACTAGCGGGGGGGGCAGATACGCAGTATTTT	CATSQGLAGGADTQYF
TRBV18	.	.	TRBJ1-5	TGTGCCAGCTCACCGACAGGCTCTTCGAGCAATCAGCCCCAGCATTTT	CASSPTGSSSNQPQHF
TRBV6-1	once	.	TRBJ1-2	TGTGCCAGCAGTGAAAGGGGGTCAGCTAACTATGGCTACACCTTC	CASSERGSANYGYTF
TRBV18	.	TRBD1	TRBJ2-3	TGTGCCAGCTCACCCAGGACAGGCTACACAGATACGCAGTATTTT	CASSPRTGYTDTQYF